What follows is one T cell receptor beta chain and its context. The antigen this receptor binds is unknown. One base away there is no much larger clone; base qualities are not given. Instrument used: Illumina HiSeq 1500. The public reads were reprocessed in TCRdb via fastp at Q25 and MiXCR, keeping in-frame beta chains. One record per CDR3 amino acid sequence lists the most common genes and DNA. This sample comprises about 900,000 distinct CDR3 sequences, approximately 30% of them detected only once. The ten largest make up roughly 13% of the sample. The record originates from a study of T cell repertoires in cytomegalovirus infection (dated 2019 in TCRdb). General notes on the study: The peptide stimulations were aimed at well-studied HLA-B-restricted epitopes as well as recently identified HLA-C-restricted CMV epitopes, whose presentation resists viral immunomodulation. Donor HLA type was relevant to the analysis, as public TCR beta signatures indicated carriage of CMV infection together with the matching HLA type.

The CDR1 and CDR2 encoded by the germline V gene are SGDLS and YYNGEE. Reading from cysteine to phenylalanine, the CDR3 counts 15 amino acids. The only DNA kept is the CDR3, 45 bases in frame from the first base. V and J are truncated by 0 bases and 0 bases respectively, leaving an intervening sequence of 8 bases. The treatment or condition tag for this specimen amounts to: in vitro stimulation with specific CMV peptide epitopes to enrich CMV-specific T cells. Points the paper makes about the study in general: In both this cohort and an independent cohort of under 450 donors, the cumulative frequency of public TCR beta family members distinguished carriers of CMV infection plus the relevant HLA type. The ex vivo response was dominated by HLA-C-restricted CMV-specific TCR beta clonotypes, which also provided the single most frequent clonotype in two of eight donors.

This sequence was found in a human donor in good health (CMV status not recorded). Some clones in this sample may be carry-over from other donors' samples. The chain was built from TRBV9 and TRBJ2-3; the D gene is unclear. The sample here was cultured CD8+ T cells from PBMCs, taken from culture after CMV antigen stimulation. The DNA reads as follows: TGTGCCAGCAGCGTAGACCTGGGGAGCACAGATACGCAGTATTTT. Its amino acids are CASSVDLGSTDTQYF.